Each of the 7 T cell receptor beta chains below was sequenced from the same sample in a study of blood T cells in healthy people across ages. Primed by a sample-barcoded 5' primer and a J-beta primer mix, a second PCR proceeded for roughly 7 to 12 cycles. TCRdb ran MiXCR on the 5' RACE reads and lists one entry per CDR3 protein. Among about 1,400,000 distinct CDR3 sequences, 40% to 50% were seen once, and the ten largest hold 7.9%. The specimen sequenced was blood. These receptors originate from a woman in her late teens or twenties in good health.

This rearrangement joins TRBV7-3 to TRBJ2-3; D may correspond to TRBD1 or TRBD2 (5 bases each). Germline V gene data show CDR1 as SGHTA and CDR2 as FQGTGA. This CDR3 has 14 amino acids. Trimming shortened V by 5 bases and J by 4 bases, and 13 bases separated the two germline ends. The CDR3 region is CASSTGTISDTQYF. The DNA for the CDR3 is TGTGCCAGCAGCACCGGGACCATTTCAGATACGCAGTATTTT.

This clonotype has more than one count but fewer than ten. J is TRBJ1-2 and V is TRBV12-3 or TRBV12-4, with a tentative D call TRBD1 (5 bases). The V end lost 6 bases, the J end lost 2 bases, and 10 bases lay between the germline ends. The CDR3 covers 13 residues. The CDR3 loop reads CASRSTANYGYTF. In DNA form, the CDR3 reads TGTGCCAGCAGGTCGACAGCAAACTATGGCTACACCTTC.

The V and J genes are TRBV18 and TRBJ2-1; tentative D call: TRBD2 (6 bases). V lost 2 bases, J lost 6 bases, and 17 bases lay in between. The length of the CDR3 is 16 residues. Germline V CDR1 and CDR2: KGHSH, LQKENI. CDR3 sequence reads: CASSPVGPYGGNEQFF. The CDR3 DNA sequence: TGTGCCAGCTCACCAGTCGGGCCTTACGGGGGCAATGAGCAGTTCTTC.

The rearrangement links TRBV30 to TRBJ2-1; no clear D. This CDR3 spans 11 amino acids. Germline CDR1 is GTSNPN and CDR2 is SVGIG (reference sequence). Trimming stripped 4 bases from V and 8 bases from J, with 9 bases between. The CDR3 loop is CAWTPVDEQFF. CDR3 bases: TGTGCCTGGACACCTGTGGATGAGCAGTTCTTC.

This clonotype was seen more than once but under ten times. The rearrangement uses TRBV18 and TRBJ2-3, with no clear D. Germline-derived CDR1 and CDR2 are KGHSH and LQKENI. CDR3 length: 14 amino acids. Trimming took 0 bases from V and 4 from J, leaving 8 bases between them. The DNA for the CDR3 is TGTGCCAGCTCACCACCGTCTGTGTCAGATACGCAGTATTTT. This codes for CASSPPSVSDTQYF.

J is TRBJ1-4 and V is TRBV2, with D possibly TRBD1 on 5 matching bases. V lost 8 bases and J 7 bases, leaving 14 bases between the germline ends. This CDR3 contains 13 residues. In germline, CDR1 is SNHLY, CDR2 FYNNEI. The CDR3 nucleotides are TGTGCCAGCGGGACGTGGGTTAGTGAAAAACTGTTTTTT. This sequence encodes CASGTWVSEKLFF. Full variable domain (rest looked up from reference TRBV2 and TRBJ1-4): EPEVTQTPSHQVTQMGQEVILRCVPISNHLYFYWYRQILGQKVEFLVSFYNNEISEKSEIFDDQFSVERPDGSNFTLKIRSTKLEDSAMYFCASGTWVSEKLFFGSGTQLSVL.

This rearrangement joins TRBV25-1 to TRBJ1-1; no clear D. Germline loops: CDR1 MGHDK, CDR2 SYGVNS. This CDR3 region has 11 residues. Trimming removed 3 bases from V and 3 bases from J, with 2 bases in between. CDR3 nucleotides: TGTGCCAGCAGTGATCACACTGAAGCTTTCTTT. Translating it yields CASSDHTEAFF. The variable domain in full, completed from reference TRBV25-1 and TRBJ1-1, reads EADIYQTPRYLVIGTGKKITLECSQTMGHDKMYWYQQDPGMELHLIHYSYGVNSTEKGDLSSESTVSRIRTEHFPLTLESARPSHTSQYLCASSDHTEAFFGQGTRLTVV.